Sequencing of this T cell receptor beta chain was carried out in a study of blood T cells in healthy people across ages. Total RNA was extracted at no less than 6 micrograms per sample. Study results and caveats: A strong correlation was found between TCR beta diversity and the percentage of naive T cells.

This clonotype was detected many times. Its antigen is currently unknown. PCR was performed a second time for about 6 to 12 cycles using a sample-barcoded 5' primer and a J-beta primer mix. TCRdb passed the 5' RACE reads through MiXCR, listing each CDR3 protein once. Among roughly 800,000 distinct CDR3 sequences listed, 58% were seen once. This receptor was obtained from a man aged 25 to 40 in good health. Sequenced material: blood.

CDR3 DNA: TGTGCCAGCAGCTTAGAGACAGATACGCAGTATTTT. Its protein product is CASSLETDTQYF. The rearrangement joins TRBV7-2 to TRBJ2-3, with D hard to call. Trimming removed 1 base from V and 3 bases from J, with 2 bases in between. The CDR3 is 12 amino acids. Germline values: CDR1 SGHTA, CDR2 FQGNSA.